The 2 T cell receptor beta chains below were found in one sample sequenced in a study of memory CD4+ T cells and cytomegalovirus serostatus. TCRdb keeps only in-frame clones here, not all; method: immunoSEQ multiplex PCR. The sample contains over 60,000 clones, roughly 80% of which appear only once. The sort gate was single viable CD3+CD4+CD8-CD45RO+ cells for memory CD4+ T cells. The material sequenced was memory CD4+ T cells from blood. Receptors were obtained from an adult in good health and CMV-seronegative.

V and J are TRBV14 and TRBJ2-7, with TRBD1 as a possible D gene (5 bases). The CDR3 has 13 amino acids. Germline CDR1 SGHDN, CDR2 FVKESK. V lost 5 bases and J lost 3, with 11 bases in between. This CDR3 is CASSKGHLYEQYF. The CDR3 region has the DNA TGTGCCAGCAGCAAGGGGCACCTCTACGAGCAGTACTTC. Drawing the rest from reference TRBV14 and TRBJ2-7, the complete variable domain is EAGVTQFPSHSVIEKGQTVTLRCDPISGHDNLYWYRRVMGKEIKFLLHFVKESKQDESGMPNNRFLAERTGGTYSTLKVQPAELEDSGVYFCASSKGHLYEQYFGPGTRLTVT.

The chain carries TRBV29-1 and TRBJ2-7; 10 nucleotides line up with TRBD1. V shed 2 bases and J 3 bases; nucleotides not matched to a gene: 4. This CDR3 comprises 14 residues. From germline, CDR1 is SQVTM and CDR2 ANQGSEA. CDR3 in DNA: TGCAGCGTTGAATCGGGACAGGGGATCTACGAGCAGTACTTC. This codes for CSVESGQGIYEQYF.